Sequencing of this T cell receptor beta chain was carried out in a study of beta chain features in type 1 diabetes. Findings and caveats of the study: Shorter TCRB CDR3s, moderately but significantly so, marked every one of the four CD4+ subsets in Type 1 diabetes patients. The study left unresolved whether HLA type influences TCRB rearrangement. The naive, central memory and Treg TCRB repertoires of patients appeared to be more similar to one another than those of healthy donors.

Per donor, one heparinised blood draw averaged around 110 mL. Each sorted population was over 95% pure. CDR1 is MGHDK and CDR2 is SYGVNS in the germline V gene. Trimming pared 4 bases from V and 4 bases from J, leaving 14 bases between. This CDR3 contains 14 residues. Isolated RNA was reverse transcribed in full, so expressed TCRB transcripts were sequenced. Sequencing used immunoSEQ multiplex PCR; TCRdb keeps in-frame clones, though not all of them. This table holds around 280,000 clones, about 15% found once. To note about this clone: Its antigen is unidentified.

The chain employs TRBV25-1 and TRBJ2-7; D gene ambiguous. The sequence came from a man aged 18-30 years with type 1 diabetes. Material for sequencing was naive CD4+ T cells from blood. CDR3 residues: CASSAQPGPYEQYF. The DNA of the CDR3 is TGTGCCAGCAGTGCCCAGCCAGGCCCGTACGAGCAGTACTTC.